The present entry profiles one T cell receptor beta chain with its context. Antigen unknown. When naive CD8 T cells were sorted, they were gated as CD8+CD4-CCR7+CD45RA+. The sample comes from a study of molecular identifiers for immune sequencing clone quantification. General study findings and limits: The study found clones above 20 RNA copies held over 97% of effector molecules and under 1% in naive cells.

MiXCR, run by TCRdb on the PCR reads, gives a single entry per CDR3 protein. The sample lists roughly 300,000 distinct CDR3 sequences, roughly 24% occurring once. The V end was cut by 2 bases, the J end by 4 bases, with 15 bases between. This CDR3 has 16 residues. The germline CDR1 and CDR2 sequences are SEHNR and FQNEAQ (reference sequence). Sequenced input: naive CD8+ T cells from blood, with Jurkat cell RNA spiked in. Subset: FACS-sorted CD8+CD4-CCR7+CD45RA+ naive T cells. The genes are TRBV7-9 and TRBJ2-1, with D perhaps matching TRBD1 or TRBD2 (5 bases each). This receptor was obtained from a human donor in good health. Some libraries in this study had Jurkat cell RNA spiked in. DNA for the CDR3: TGTGCCAGCAGCTTAAGCTGGGACCTTGAGTACAATGAGCAGTTCTTC. Translating gives CASSLSWDLEYNEQFF.